Here is one TCR beta chain with its context. No antigen is known for it. It has no much larger one-base neighbor in the sample; base qualities were not kept. The library was generated by the immunoSEQ multiplex PCR assay. A mixture of 60 forward primers for TCR Vbeta segments and 13 reverse primers for TCR Jbeta segments was used in the multiplex PCR. A multiplex PCR assay on genomic DNA amplified the CDR3 region of rearranged TCR beta genes. The Illumina HiSeq System was used to sequence the amplified TCR beta libraries as 87-base-pair reads. As for how the authors treated the data: A later analysis counted about 80 million unique TCR beta chains across the roughly 700 repertoires, and some 11 million of these chains were shared by at least two donors. A nearest-neighbor algorithm error-corrected the raw reads and collapsed the reads into unique sequences, merging closely related sequences to remove PCR and sequencing errors. To assign V, D and J gene segments, CDR3 sequences were aligned to IMGT reference sequences. For a sequence to be retained, at least a six-nucleotide match to both a V gene segment and a J gene segment was required. A rearrangement counted as productive if the CDR3 had no stop codons and remained in frame with V and J, and every other rearrangement counted as non-productive. Following IMGT convention, CDR3 was defined as the stretch from the second conserved V-encoded cysteine to the conserved J-encoded phenylalanine. The earlier analysis of approximately 590 of the donors excluded any sequence lacking an unambiguous match to a single V gene segment. An earlier analysis of a few hundred of the donors called V segments functional above 56.7% productive rearrangements and segregating when the between-donor standard deviation exceeded 5%. A statistical classification framework was built for diagnosing cytomegalovirus status from the catalog of TCR beta chain sequences. V and J gene assignment, in a later analysis, came from comparing TCR nucleotide sequences with IMGT/GENE-DB human TR gene sequences. A later analysis assigned CDR3 sequences and most-parsimonious VDJ recombination scenarios with the TCRdist pipeline. A later analysis defined each TCR beta chain by its CDR3 amino acid sequence plus V-gene family, and excluded reads lacking a unique V-gene family. In a later analysis, 500 to 700 highly shared, low-generation-probability nucleotide sequences were removed to address suspected cross-contamination and a sequencing artifact. In a later analysis, a clonal expansion index was calculated for each public chain from normalized within-repertoire ranks of inferred template counts. In a later analysis, generation probabilities were computed with a VDJ recombination model fitted to out-of-frame rearrangements, and the resulting probabilities were checked against IGoR. In a later analysis, hypergeometric tests were used to score TCR-TCR, TCR-HLA and TCR-CMV co-occurrence, with a repertoire-size bias correction applied to TCR pairs. A later analysis estimated false discovery rates by permuting HLA or CMV assignments 20 times. A later analysis grouped co-occurring TCRs with DBSCAN, adding TCRdist sequence similarity when clustering within HLA-allele-positive subsets. Co-occurrence clustering excluded repertoires with fewer than 30,000 or more than 120,000 public chains, plus five with anomalous nucleotide sharing. In its TCRdb copy, this immuneACCESS table keeps in-frame sequences only and misses some clones. Where compared with another copy, unresolved V genes explain less than half of these, and the others have no known cause. The V and J calls and clone size come from that table; D and trimming were worked out from the DNA. This sample has around 190,000 clones in its table, and over 70% of those were observed once. The ten top clones hold more than 5.5% of the sample.

These data belong to a study of cytomegalovirus exposure and HLA in healthy donors (dated by TCRdb to about 2017). About the study as a whole: In an earlier analysis of 587 of the donors, around 290 Gb of sequence data and just under 120 million unique TCR beta sequences from roughly 190 million T cells were reported. Approximately 330 gigabases of sequencing data and roughly 81 million unique TCR sequences made up an early release that covered approximately 620 HLA-typed donors. Of the roughly 400 genotyped donors, over 70% fell in the genetic ancestry cluster associated with self-reported Caucasian donors. The aim of the study was to test whether cataloging public T cell receptors could identify signatures of past pathogen exposure. Using immunosequencing, the study profiled T cell repertoires from 640 or so subjects and related those repertoires to cytomegalovirus serostatus. A separate validation cohort of 100 to 150 different subjects was used in addition to the approximately 670-subject first cohort. To predict cytomegalovirus infection status, the study combined high-throughput TCR immunosequencing, statistical association of individual TCRs with disease status, and machine learning. A later analysis re-examined previously published TCR beta repertoires from just over 650 donors and added high-resolution HLA genotyping to investigate patterns of TCR occurrence. Rather than using new phenotypic data, the later analysis identified candidate immune exposures from TCR beta sequences and from how often those sequences occurred across donors. To decide whether each TCR beta V gene segment behaved as functional or pseudogenic, an earlier analysis of some 600 of the donors relied on high-throughput TCR beta sequencing. Alongside the repertoire data, information on donor age, sex, ethnicity and CMV serostatus was compiled. Genome-wide SNP genotypes for about 60% of the roughly 700 donors were used in a later genetic analysis, which treated that subset as a discovery cohort. All discovery cohort repertoires had been generated on a single sequencing platform. Both class I and class II loci were covered by HLA typing, at four-digit resolution. Typing coverage differed by locus: A, B, C, DRB1 and DQB1 were typed in about 620-630 donors, DQA1 in about 550, DPA1 in some 600, and DPB1 in 450 to 490. Roughly five DR-DQ haplotypes were treated as single units for association and clustering because of strong linkage in the cohort. On average, over 200,000 unique TCR beta nucleotide sequences were sequenced per donor among 398 genotyped donors of the cohort, with 15% to 20% of those sequences being non-productive. Broad study findings and their caveats: The authors suggested that the approach could potentially be extended to other disease states and immunological phenotypes. When HLA alleles, especially DR and DQ, strongly co-occurred, attributing TCR associations to individual alleles was difficult. According to a later analysis, parvovirus B19, influenza, CMV and Epstein-Barr virus appeared linked to several top co-occurrence clusters. Linkage disequilibrium might explain the correlated functional status among segregating V segments, but an unknown experimental factor could not be ruled out. A few of the identified cytomegalovirus-associated TCR beta chains were confirmed in vitro to be specific for cytomegalovirus antigens. The study gave a list of some 150 TCR beta chains associated with cytomegalovirus. A group of highly shared sequence variants was considered likely to be a technical artifact of the sequencing pipeline. In a later genetic analysis, fewer N-insertions in productive TCRs were reported among donors in an Asian-associated ancestry cluster than the roughly 710-donor mean. This cohort had only TCR beta chains sequenced, and the lack of alpha or paired-chain data limited which features could be detected. According to a later analysis, most CMV-associated TCR beta chains appeared to be HLA-restricted, and the HLA associations seemed to be driven largely by CMV exposure. An association between a missense DCLRE1C variant and V-gene and J-gene trimming of TCR beta chains was found in a later genetic analysis and replicated in an independent cohort. In both the original and validation cohorts, the classifier was reported to diagnose cytomegalovirus status with high specificity and sensitivity. The earlier analysis of 450 to 700 of the donors excluded 15 to 20 rarely observed V segments, including chromosome 9 orphons, because counts were too low. Because some donors lacked HLA typing at each locus, the association tests relied only on the typed subset. For the cohort, immune exposure information was limited to CMV serostatus. According to a later analysis, TCR association rates differed among HLA loci, with DRB1 alleles showing the most associated TCRs and HLA-C alleles showing the fewest. A further reported finding was that TCR beta sequences accurately predicted the HLA-A and HLA-B alleles for most subjects in the first cohort. In an earlier analysis of about 540 of the donors, most TCR beta V segments were observed in productive rearrangements about 87% or about 30% of the time, broadly matching IMGT annotations. In a later analysis, 16,951 TCR beta sequences were associated with specific HLA alleles at a false discovery rate of 0.05. While some public TCRs were present in many individuals, most TCR sequences turned up only very rarely across donors. In a later analysis, HLA-associated TCR beta chains showed more clonal expansion and lower generation probabilities than non-associated chains that were equally common. Sequencing depth was assumed to be roughly uniform across donors in the presence/absence analyses, though that assumption may not hold.

The cohort consisted of 650 to 700 healthy bone marrow donors. At the time of sampling, every cohort member was nominally healthy, though immune exposures that went unrecorded were likely present. The donor tested CMV seronegative, placing the donor among the 352 seronegative members of the cohort. Each donor provided a peripheral blood sample, and peripheral blood mononuclear cells were used for TCR beta sequencing. The Qiagen DNeasy Blood Extraction Kit was used to extract genomic DNA from the blood cell samples. The origin of this receptor is a man aged 40-50 years in good health and CMV-seronegative. The sequenced sample was PBMCs.

In nucleotides, the sequence is TGTGCCAGTAGTATTGGGTGGGGGCGAAAGGAAAAACTGTTTTTT. Translated, it gives CASSIGWGRKEKLFF. This chain is built from TRBV19 and TRBJ1-4; matching of 6 bases hints at TRBD1 as the D gene. Deletion took 3 bases off V and 8 bases off J, with a span of 16 bases between the germline ends. From a lookup of the germline V gene (reference sequence), CDR1 and CDR2 are LNHDA and SQIVND. From the cysteine up to the phenylalanine, the CDR3 has a length of 15 residues. The only DNA kept is the CDR3, 45 bases in frame from the first base.